These 32 T cell receptor gamma chains originate from one sample sequenced in a study of gamma-delta chains in newborns, infants, children. TCRdb fed the reads into CATT to redo clone calling. This sample contains 35 to 50 gamma-chain clones. This material consisted of blood, taken at week 2. Source of these receptors: a child who was a newborn, infant or young child, either healthy, febrile or measles-vaccinated (not recorded which). This table probably holds off-target reads from a library built for another chain.

About this clone itself: It is unclear where the CDR3 begins or ends on the DNA, so no DNA is shown, and the CDR3 is as TCRdb lists it. The J gene was not called, though the V gene is TRGV9. Germline values: CDR1 GITISATS, CDR2 ISYDGTV (reference sequence). Termini included, the CDR3 measures 25 amino acids. CDR3 protein: CACDTAGGYSWDTRQMFFGTGIKLF.

Concerning this clone itself: The limits of the CDR3 on the DNA are not certain, so only TCRdb's listed CDR3 is given. For the V gene the call is TRGV9; the J gene has no call. The germline V gene has CDR1 GITISATS and CDR2 ISYDGTV (reference sequence). The CDR3 sequence runs 25 residues, both termini included. The CDR3 spells CACDFTGGASWDTRQMFFGTGIKLF.

On this clone: The DNA is left out, because the CDR3 cannot be placed on it with certainty; the CDR3 is given as TCRdb lists it. This chain's CDR3 is CACDLITGGQSSWDTRQMFFGTGIKLF. No call exists for the J gene, whereas the V gene is TRGV9. Including both end residues, the CDR3 is 27 amino acids long. Germline V gives CDR1 GITISATS, CDR2 ISYDGTV (reference sequence).

As concerns this clone: No DNA is shown, since the ends of the CDR3 on it are uncertain; the CDR3 is the one TCRdb lists. The V gene is given as TRGV9, and no J gene call is available. The V gene's germline CDR1 is GITISATS and CDR2 ISYDGTV (reference sequence). The CDR3 is made up of 20 amino acids, end residues included. CDR3 amino acids: CACDSWDTRQMFFGTGIKLF.

The V gene call is TRGV9, and the J gene call is absent. CDR3 length: 20 residues. The germline CDR1 and CDR2 sequences are GITISATS and ISYDGTV (reference sequence). The CDR3: CACDCSPLRTTNLKGGQLFF. As DNA, the CDR3 is TGTGCCTGTGACTGCTCGCCCCTTCGAACAACCAACCTAAAAGGGGGACAACTCTTCTTT.

The J gene is uncalled and the V gene is TRGV9. The germline V gene encodes CDR1 GITISATS and CDR2 ISYDGTV (reference sequence). The CDR3 extends over 16 amino acids. The DNA for the CDR3 is TGTGCCTGTGACACCGTTGCGGGGGATATGACAGAACAACTCTTCTTT. Protein: CACDTVAGDMTEQLFF.

As concerns this clone: The DNA is omitted, as the CDR3 cannot be located on it reliably, and the CDR3 follows TCRdb's listing. CDR3 sequence: CACDILGDSSWDTRQMFFGTGIKLF. The J gene was not called, though the V gene is TRGV9. The CDR3 has 25 residues if both end residues are counted. Looked up from germline, CDR1 is GITISATS and CDR2 is ISYDGTV (reference sequence).

With respect to this clone: The limits of the CDR3 on the DNA are not certain, so only TCRdb's listed CDR3 is given. The V gene is given as TRGV9, and no J gene call is available. The CDR3 comprises 23 residues, both ends counted. Germline CDR1 GITISATS, CDR2 ISYDGTV (reference sequence). The CDR3 loop reads CACDTLGSWDTRQMFFGTGIKLF.

Here the V gene is TRGV9, but the J gene went uncalled. The CDR3 spans 15 residues. Germline CDR1 reads GITISATS; CDR2 reads ISYDGTV (reference sequence). CDR3 in amino acids: CACDTVSTGAAQLFF. Written as DNA, the CDR3 is TGTGCCTGTGACACGGTGAGTACTGGGGCAGCACAACTCTTCTTT.

The J gene is uncalled and the V gene is TRGV9. There are 14 residues in the CDR3. The germline CDR1 and CDR2 sequences are GITISATS and ISYDGTV (reference sequence). CDR3 nucleotide sequence: TGTGCCTGTGACACCTGGGGGATGACAGCACAACTCTTCTTT. It codes for CACDTWGMTAQLFF.

With respect to this clone: Because the CDR3's place on the DNA is in doubt, the DNA is left out and the CDR3 is given as listed by TCRdb. The V gene is listed as TRGV9; no J gene was called. CDR1 and CDR2 from the germline V gene are GITISATS and ISYDGTV (reference sequence). The CDR3 extends over 25 residues, inclusive of both ends. The CDR3 loop is CACDILGEGSWDTRQMFFGTGIKLF.

This clone showed up just a few times. Because the CDR3's place on the DNA is in doubt, the DNA is left out and the CDR3 is given as listed by TCRdb. No call exists for the J gene, whereas the V gene is TRGV9. From its first to its last residue, the CDR3 has 26 amino acids. CDR1 is GITISATS and CDR2 is ISYDGTV in the germline V gene (reference sequence). The CDR3 loop reads CACDTVLGDSSWDTRQMFFGTGIKLF.

The V gene is TRGV9; the J gene was not called. The CDR3 is 17 amino acids. Germline V CDR1 and CDR2: GITISATS, ISYDGTV (reference sequence). CDR3 protein: CACDPLLGDPLTAQLFF. The CDR3 coding sequence is TGTGCCTGTGACCCGTTACTGGGGGATCCTTTGACAGCACAACTCTTCTTT.

Details on this clone: Because the CDR3's place on the DNA is in doubt, the DNA is left out and the CDR3 is given as listed by TCRdb. A V gene of TRGV9 was called, but no J gene was assigned. Germline loops: CDR1 GITISATS, CDR2 ISYDGTV (reference sequence). Inclusive of both ends, the CDR3 amounts to 28 amino acids. The CDR3 protein is CACDTVNLGDASSWDTRQMFFGTGIKLF.

The V gene corresponds to TRGV9; no J gene was called. Germline V gene sequence: CDR1 GITISATS, CDR2 ISYDGTV (reference sequence). The CDR3 length is 14 residues. CDR3 nucleotide sequence: TGTGCCTGTGACACCATCGGGGAAACAGCACAACTCTTCTTT. It is translated as CACDTIGETAQLFF.

The CDR3 region has the DNA TGTGCCTGTGATAAACTGGGGCATTCGACAGCACAACTCTTCTTT. Protein: CACDKLGHSTAQLFF. The V gene call reads TRGV9; no J gene was called. Germline-derived CDR1 and CDR2 are GITISATS and ISYDGTV (reference sequence). The CDR3 loop spans 15 amino acids.

This clone was counted once. The limits of the CDR3 on the DNA are not certain, so only TCRdb's listed CDR3 is given. The J gene went uncalled, whereas the V gene is TRGV9. The CDR3 is 25 amino acids in total, end residues counted. Germline loops: CDR1 GITISATS, CDR2 ISYDGTV (reference sequence). CDR3 protein: CACDLLGDTSWDTRQMFFGTGIKLF.

The CDR3 DNA reads TGTGCCTGTGACACCGTATCTACGGGAGGTTCGGTGACAGCACAACTCTTCTTT. It encodes CACDTVSTGGSVTAQLFF. The V segment is TRGV9, and no J call was made. Germline CDR1 GITISATS, CDR2 ISYDGTV (reference sequence). CDR3 length: 18 amino acids.

Comments on this clone: No DNA is shown, since the ends of the CDR3 on it are uncertain; the CDR3 is the one TCRdb lists. With the J gene uncalled, the V gene is TRGV9. Germline CDR1 is GITISATS and CDR2 is ISYDGTV (reference sequence). With termini counted, the CDR3 has 25 amino acids. The CDR3 loop is CACDTVLGVPWDTRQMFFGTGIKLF.

A word on this clone: The DNA is left out, because the CDR3 cannot be placed on it with certainty; the CDR3 is given as TCRdb lists it. The V gene call reads TRGV9; no J gene was called. The CDR3 spans 28 amino acids, including both terminal residues. CDR1 and CDR2 from the germline V gene are GITISATS and ISYDGTV (reference sequence). The CDR3 protein is CACDRLGDTQFSSWDTRQMFFGTGIKLF.

About this clone: It is unclear where the CDR3 begins or ends on the DNA, so no DNA is shown, and the CDR3 is as TCRdb lists it. No call exists for the J gene, whereas the V gene is TRGV9. Counting both end residues, the CDR3 totals 26 amino acids. Germline V gene data show CDR1 as GITISATS and CDR2 as ISYDGTV (reference sequence). The chain's CDR3 is CACDTGGFQSSWDTRQMFFGTGIKLF.

Regarding this clone: The DNA is omitted, as the CDR3 cannot be located on it reliably, and the CDR3 follows TCRdb's listing. No J gene call was made, and the V gene is TRGV9. Inclusive of both ends, the CDR3 amounts to 26 amino acids. The germline CDR1 and CDR2 sequences are GITISATS and ISYDGTV (reference sequence). The CDR3 reads CAFKGGVLGDGWDTRQMFFGTGIKLF.

V gene assignment gives TRGV9, but the J gene was left uncalled. This CDR3 spans 14 amino acids. The germline V gene has CDR1 GITISATS and CDR2 ISYDGTV (reference sequence). CDR3 DNA: TGTGCCTGTGACAAAATGGGGGATACAGCACAACTCTTCTTT. Encoded protein: CACDKMGDTAQLFF.

Points on this clone: The limits of the CDR3 on the DNA are not certain, so only TCRdb's listed CDR3 is given. The J gene was not called, though the V gene is TRGV9. Per the germline V gene, CDR1 is GITISATS and CDR2 is ISYDGTV (reference sequence). The CDR3 region is 25 residues in length, termini included. CDR3 sequence: CACDSTGGYSWDTRQMFFGTGIKLF.

In regard to this clone: It is unclear where the CDR3 begins or ends on the DNA, so no DNA is shown, and the CDR3 is as TCRdb lists it. No J gene was assigned, while the V gene was called as TRGV9. Including both end residues, the CDR3 is 28 amino acids long. Germline V gene lookup returns CDR1 GITISATS and CDR2 ISYDGTV (reference sequence). The chain's CDR3 is CACDSLTGGYFSSWDTRQMFFGTGIKLF.

As regards this clone: The DNA is left out, because the CDR3 cannot be placed on it with certainty; the CDR3 is given as TCRdb lists it. There is no J gene call, but TRGV9 is given as the V gene. The CDR3 is made up of 26 amino acids, end residues included. Germline assignment: CDR1 GITISATS and CDR2 ISYDGTV (reference sequence). The chain's CDR3 is CACDTLGDRSSWDTRQMFFGTGIKLF.

This clone was detected once. Because the CDR3's place on the DNA is in doubt, the DNA is left out and the CDR3 is given as listed by TCRdb. The V gene was identified as TRGV9, while no J gene was called. Germline assignment: CDR1 GITISATS and CDR2 ISYDGTV (reference sequence). The CDR3 spans 28 amino acids, including both terminal residues. CDR3 loop: CACDSLLGDTKTSWDTRQMFFGTGIKLF.

Turning to this clone: The limits of the CDR3 on the DNA are not certain, so only TCRdb's listed CDR3 is given. The V gene reported is TRGV9; the J gene is uncalled. Per germline, CDR1 GITISATS and CDR2 ISYDGTV (reference sequence). 25 amino acids form the CDR3, both terminal residues included. The CDR3 loop reads CACDTYWGSSWDTRQMFFGTGIKLF.

Remarks on this clone: The DNA is left out, because the CDR3 cannot be placed on it with certainty; the CDR3 is given as TCRdb lists it. The V segment is TRGV9, and no J call was made. Germline V gives CDR1 GITISATS, CDR2 ISYDGTV (reference sequence). The CDR3 is made up of 25 amino acids, end residues included. CDR3 amino acids: CACDNTGGYSWDTRQMFFGTGIKLF.

The V gene reported is TRGV9; the J gene is uncalled. This CDR3 has 14 amino acids. Germline values: CDR1 GITISATS, CDR2 ISYDGTV (reference sequence). CDR3 protein: CACDRLGDTAQLFF. CDR3 nucleotides: TGTGCCTGTGACAGACTGGGGGATACAGCACAACTCTTCTTT.

V gene assignment gives TRGV9, but the J gene was left uncalled. The CDR3 spans 14 residues. Looked up from germline, CDR1 is GITISATS and CDR2 is ISYDGTV (reference sequence). Here the CDR3 reads CACDILGDTAQLFF. The CDR3 region has the DNA TGTGCCTGTGACATACTGGGGGATACAGCACAACTCTTCTTT.

About this clone: It is unclear where the CDR3 begins or ends on the DNA, so no DNA is shown, and the CDR3 is as TCRdb lists it. The V gene is TRGV9; the J gene was not called. The CDR3 comprises 28 residues, both ends counted. Germline V lookup: CDR1 GITISATS, CDR2 ISYDGTV (reference sequence). CDR3 in amino acids: CACDNAFTGGSPSWDTRQMFFGTGIKLF.